This is a list of T cell receptor beta chains from one sample in a study of T cell repertoires in cytomegalovirus infection. TCRdb reanalysed the reads using MiXCR and keeps one entry per CDR3 protein. Altogether about 920,000 distinct CDR3 sequences are present, under 40% being singletons, with the ten largest covering 13%. Antigens of these TCRs are unknown. The source material was cultured CD8+ T cells from PBMCs, sampled from culture after CMV antigen stimulation. Every receptor here comes from a human donor in good health (CMV status not recorded). Some clones in this sample may be carry-over from other donors' samples. Each CDR3 is given with its conserved first and last residue. A D gene is named only where the DNA matches it firmly. Only some rows state a clone size, as once, few, many or a class for expanded clones.

j_gene: TRBJ1-5
v_gene: TRBV12-5
d_gene: TRBD1
abundance: few
CDR3nt: TGTGCTAGTGGTTTTAGCCTACAGGGGTATGACAATCAGCCCCAGCATTTT
CDR3aa: CASGFSLQGYDNQPQHF

j_gene: TRBJ2-5
v_gene: TRBV27
d_gene: .
abundance: .
CDR3nt: TGTGCCAGCAGTTGGAGGACAGAAGAGACCCAGTACTTC
CDR3aa: CASSWRTEETQYF

j_gene: TRBJ1-1
v_gene: TRBV24-1
d_gene: .
abundance: few
CDR3nt: TGTGCCACCAGTGATTTGACCTTTTGGGGAGCTTTCTTT
CDR3aa: CATSDLTFWGAFF

j_gene: TRBJ1-6
v_gene: TRBV27
d_gene: TRBD1
abundance: .
CDR3nt: TGTGCCAGCACCCAGGGGGGTGGGAATTCACCCCTCCACTTT
CDR3aa: CASTQGGGNSPLHF

j_gene: TRBJ2-2
v_gene: TRBV15
d_gene: .
abundance: .
CDR3nt: TGTGCCACCAGCTGGACAGATTTAGACACCGGGGAGCTGTTTTTT
CDR3aa: CATSWTDLDTGELFF

j_gene: TRBJ1-2
v_gene: TRBV6-5
d_gene: TRBD1
abundance: few
CDR3nt: TGTGCCAGCAGCCCAGGGGGATCTGGGAGAGGCTACACCTTC
CDR3aa: CASSPGGSGRGYTF

j_gene: TRBJ1-5
v_gene: TRBV6-5
d_gene: .
abundance: few
CDR3nt: TGTGCCAGCAGCCACCGCGAACCGAATAGCAATCAGCCCCAGCATTTT
CDR3aa: CASSHREPNSNQPQHF

j_gene: TRBJ1-1
v_gene: TRBV9
d_gene: TRBD1
abundance: .
CDR3nt: TGTGCCAGCAGCGCCGGACAGGCGGGGTACACTGAAGCTTTCTTT
CDR3aa: CASSAGQAGYTEAFF

j_gene: TRBJ1-4
v_gene: TRBV7-9
d_gene: TRBD1
abundance: .
CDR3nt: TGTGCCAGCAGCTGGGACAGTGAGACGATGTTTTTT
CDR3aa: CASSWDSETMFF

j_gene: TRBJ2-1
v_gene: TRBV6-2/TRBV6-3
d_gene: .
abundance: .
CDR3nt: TGTGCCAGCAGTTACATGGGGCGCAGCAATGAGCAGTTCTTC
CDR3aa: CASSYMGRSNEQFF

j_gene: TRBJ1-4
v_gene: TRBV7-2
d_gene: .
abundance: .
CDR3nt: TGTGCCAGCAGCTTAAACGGAGTTGCAACTAATGAAAAACTGTTTTTT
CDR3aa: CASSLNGVATNEKLFF

j_gene: TRBJ2-2
v_gene: TRBV27
d_gene: .
abundance: .
CDR3nt: TGTGCCAGCAGAACTGACCAGGCGAACACCGGGGAGCTGTTTTTT
CDR3aa: CASRTDQANTGELFF

j_gene: TRBJ2-2
v_gene: TRBV6-2/TRBV6-3
d_gene: TRBD2
abundance: .
CDR3nt: TGTGCCAGCAGTCCGCTACAAATAGCGGGGTACGCCGGGGAGCTGTTTTTT
CDR3aa: CASSPLQIAGYAGELFF

j_gene: TRBJ2-6
v_gene: TRBV4-1
d_gene: .
abundance: .
CDR3nt: TGCGCCAGCAGCCAAGCCATCCGGGGACGGGGAGCCTCTGGGGCCAACGTCCTGACTTTC
CDR3aa: CASSQAIRGRGASGANVLTF

j_gene: TRBJ1-6
v_gene: TRBV11-2
d_gene: .
abundance: few
CDR3nt: TGTGCCAGCAGCAAAATCCCGAAGGTTGGGGATTCACCCCTCCACTTT
CDR3aa: CASSKIPKVGDSPLHF

j_gene: TRBJ2-5
v_gene: TRBV7-9
d_gene: TRBD1
abundance: few
CDR3nt: TGTGCCAGCAGCACGACAGGGTTCGGAGAGACCCAGTACTTC
CDR3aa: CASSTTGFGETQYF

j_gene: TRBJ1-4
v_gene: TRBV27
d_gene: .
abundance: .
CDR3nt: TGTGCCAGCAGTTTACAGGGGATTTTAACAGAAAAACTGTTTTTT
CDR3aa: CASSLQGILTEKLFF

j_gene: TRBJ2-1
v_gene: TRBV9
d_gene: TRBD2
abundance: .
CDR3nt: TGTGCCAGCAGCTATAGCGGGGGGGCCATAGAGCAGTTCTTC
CDR3aa: CASSYSGGAIEQFF

j_gene: TRBJ2-3
v_gene: TRBV7-9
d_gene: .
abundance: .
CDR3nt: TGTGCCAGCAGCGCCGGGTTCGGTACGCAGTATTTT
CDR3aa: CASSAGFGTQYF

j_gene: TRBJ2-7
v_gene: TRBV20-1
d_gene: .
abundance: few
CDR3nt: TGCAGTGCTAGAGCCACAGGCCTAAGCTACGAGCAGTACTTC
CDR3aa: CSARATGLSYEQYF

j_gene: TRBJ2-1
v_gene: TRBV14
d_gene: TRBD2
abundance: few
CDR3nt: TGTGCCAGCAGCCCGGGGGGGGCGGACAACAATGAGCAGTTCTTC
CDR3aa: CASSPGGADNNEQFF

j_gene: TRBJ1-1
v_gene: TRBV27
d_gene: .
abundance: few
CDR3nt: TGTGCCAGCAGTATAGGGTCCCGAATTGAAGCTTTCTTT
CDR3aa: CASSIGSRIEAFF

j_gene: TRBJ1-1
v_gene: TRBV27
d_gene: .
abundance: many
CDR3nt: TGTGCCAGCAGCTATAGGGGCCCGAACACTGAAGCTTTCTTT
CDR3aa: CASSYRGPNTEAFF

j_gene: TRBJ1-1
v_gene: TRBV7-6
d_gene: TRBD1
abundance: few
CDR3nt: TGTGCCAGCAGCAATTACAGGGGGCTTGGCACTGAAGCTTTCTTT
CDR3aa: CASSNYRGLGTEAFF

j_gene: TRBJ2-5
v_gene: TRBV14
d_gene: TRBD2
abundance: few
CDR3nt: TGTGCCAGCAGCCAAGACCCTAGCGGGGTTCAAGAGACCCAGTACTTC
CDR3aa: CASSQDPSGVQETQYF

j_gene: TRBJ1-6
v_gene: TRBV5-6
d_gene: .
abundance: .
CDR3nt: TGTGTCAGCAGCCCGCCCGGGGCGGGAGGTAATTCACCCCTCCACTTT
CDR3aa: CVSSPPGAGGNSPLHF

j_gene: TRBJ2-2
v_gene: TRBV7-8
d_gene: .
abundance: many
CDR3nt: TGTGCCAGCAGCTTTCCCACCCTCCCTCTGGGACCGAACACCGGGGAGCTGTTTTTT
CDR3aa: CASSFPTLPLGPNTGELFF

j_gene: TRBJ2-3
v_gene: TRBV6-2/TRBV6-3
d_gene: .
abundance: .
CDR3nt: TGTGCCAGCACCGCGCAAGGTGGAGATACGCAGTATTTT
CDR3aa: CASTAQGGDTQYF

j_gene: TRBJ2-7
v_gene: TRBV20-1
d_gene: TRBD1
abundance: few
CDR3nt: TGCAGTGCTAGAAAGCCCGGTGGGGACAGGGGGTCTAGTTACGAGCAGTACTTC
CDR3aa: CSARKPGGDRGSSYEQYF

j_gene: TRBJ2-5
v_gene: TRBV7-6
d_gene: .
abundance: few
CDR3nt: TGTGCCAGCACTCCGAAACCGGGCCCCAAGACGCGAGAGACCCAGTACTTC
CDR3aa: CASTPKPGPKTRETQYF

j_gene: TRBJ2-1
v_gene: TRBV6-5
d_gene: .
abundance: many
CDR3nt: TGTGCCAGCAGTATACAGGACAGCTACAATGAGCAGTTCTTC
CDR3aa: CASSIQDSYNEQFF

j_gene: TRBJ2-3
v_gene: TRBV27
d_gene: .
abundance: few
CDR3nt: TGTGCCAGCAGTACCTCGGGGATACCTGGGGATACGCAGTATTTT
CDR3aa: CASSTSGIPGDTQYF

j_gene: TRBJ2-1
v_gene: TRBV27
d_gene: .
abundance: .
CDR3nt: TGTGCCAGCAGTTTATCGAGTCTGGGTGAGCAGTTCTTC
CDR3aa: CASSLSSLGEQFF

j_gene: TRBJ1-2
v_gene: TRBV20-1
d_gene: .
abundance: once
CDR3nt: TGCAGTGCTAGAGCTTACAGGGTTAACTATGGCTACACCTTC
CDR3aa: CSARAYRVNYGYTF

j_gene: TRBJ1-2
v_gene: TRBV4-1
d_gene: TRBD1
abundance: .
CDR3nt: TGCGCCAGCAGCCACCGACAGGGGCTGGCGTATGGCTACACCTTC
CDR3aa: CASSHRQGLAYGYTF

j_gene: TRBJ2-5
v_gene: TRBV7-2
d_gene: TRBD2
abundance: many
CDR3nt: TGTGCCAGCAGCGACAGGAGTAGCGGGGGGCCCCACTTC
CDR3aa: CASSDRSSGGPHF

j_gene: TRBJ1-2
v_gene: TRBV4-3
d_gene: .
abundance: .
CDR3nt: TGCGCCAGCAGCCAAGAGATGCGGTACTATGGCTACACCTTC
CDR3aa: CASSQEMRYYGYTF

j_gene: TRBJ2-5
v_gene: TRBV24-1
d_gene: .
abundance: few
CDR3nt: TGTGCCACCAGTGATTCGGGACCGATTGGAGAGACCCAGTACTTC
CDR3aa: CATSDSGPIGETQYF

j_gene: TRBJ2-1
v_gene: TRBV7-6
d_gene: .
abundance: .
CDR3nt: TGTGCCAGCAGCTTAACACAGAATGAGCAGTTCTTC
CDR3aa: CASSLTQNEQFF

j_gene: TRBJ1-1
v_gene: TRBV7-6
d_gene: .
abundance: few
CDR3nt: TGTGCCAGCAGCTTAGTTCCTACAACGGAGAACACTGAAGCTTTCTTT
CDR3aa: CASSLVPTTENTEAFF

j_gene: TRBJ2-5
v_gene: TRBV7-9
d_gene: TRBD1
abundance: many
CDR3nt: TGTGCCAGCAGCTTAAGGGGACAGCCAGAGACCCAGTACTTC
CDR3aa: CASSLRGQPETQYF

j_gene: TRBJ1-6
v_gene: TRBV6-5
d_gene: .
abundance: .
CDR3nt: TGTGCCAGCAGTACCCCAGGGGTTCGATCACCCCTCCACTTT
CDR3aa: CASSTPGVRSPLHF

j_gene: TRBJ2-5
v_gene: TRBV7-7
d_gene: .
abundance: few
CDR3nt: TGTGCTAGCAGCTTAGAAATGCGAGGGTCGGAGACCCAGTACTTC
CDR3aa: CASSLEMRGSETQYF

j_gene: TRBJ2-5
v_gene: TRBV7-6
d_gene: .
abundance: .
CDR3nt: TGTGCCAGCAGCTTCCTTACTGGGGTAATTTCATCAGAGACCCAGTACTTC
CDR3aa: CASSFLTGVISSETQYF

j_gene: TRBJ1-2
v_gene: TRBV12-3/TRBV12-4
d_gene: TRBD1
abundance: many
CDR3nt: TGTGCCAGCAGCCCTTGGGACAGGCTTAACTATGGCTACACCTTC
CDR3aa: CASSPWDRLNYGYTF

j_gene: TRBJ2-7
v_gene: TRBV5-1
d_gene: .
abundance: once
CDR3nt: TGCGCCAGCAGCCTCCCCCGGGACGGATCCTACGAGCAGTACTTC
CDR3aa: CASSLPRDGSYEQYF

j_gene: TRBJ2-3
v_gene: TRBV11-3
d_gene: .
abundance: few
CDR3nt: TGTGCCAGCAGCTTAGGATGGGACACGCATGCGGATACGCAGTATTTT
CDR3aa: CASSLGWDTHADTQYF

j_gene: TRBJ2-5
v_gene: TRBV2
d_gene: .
abundance: .
CDR3nt: TGTGCCAGCAGTGAATTGCGAGCGAGGAAACAAGAGACCCAGTACTTC
CDR3aa: CASSELRARKQETQYF

j_gene: TRBJ2-6
v_gene: TRBV10-3
d_gene: .
abundance: .
CDR3nt: TGTGCCATCAAAAAGCCTCGGGGTGGGGCCAACGTCCTGACTTTC
CDR3aa: CAIKKPRGGANVLTF

j_gene: TRBJ1-5
v_gene: TRBV27
d_gene: .
abundance: .
CDR3nt: TGTGCCAGTTTGATTAACTCGCATAGCAATCAGCCCCAGCATTTT
CDR3aa: CASLINSHSNQPQHF

j_gene: TRBJ2-1
v_gene: TRBV20-1
d_gene: TRBD1
abundance: few
CDR3nt: TGCAGTGCTAGAGATACGCAGGGGGCCTACAATGAGCAGTTCTTC
CDR3aa: CSARDTQGAYNEQFF

j_gene: TRBJ2-7
v_gene: TRBV12-3/TRBV12-4
d_gene: TRBD1
abundance: few
CDR3nt: TGTGCCAGCAGGGGACAGGGTGGCTACGAGCAGTACTTC
CDR3aa: CASRGQGGYEQYF

j_gene: TRBJ2-7
v_gene: TRBV11-1
d_gene: .
abundance: many
CDR3nt: TGTGCCAGCAGCTTAGCAATCGGTCGAGTCTACGAGCAGTACTTC
CDR3aa: CASSLAIGRVYEQYF

j_gene: TRBJ1-1
v_gene: TRBV7-6
d_gene: .
abundance: .
CDR3nt: TGTGCCAGCAGGCAGCTCCAGGGACGAGGGATGAACACTGAAGCTTTCTTT
CDR3aa: CASRQLQGRGMNTEAFF

j_gene: TRBJ2-5
v_gene: TRBV7-9
d_gene: TRBD2
abundance: .
CDR3nt: TGTGCCAGCAGCTCCCCCGGCAGCGGGGGGGCCGATGAGACCCAGTACTTC
CDR3aa: CASSSPGSGGADETQYF

j_gene: TRBJ2-1
v_gene: TRBV28
d_gene: TRBD2
abundance: few
CDR3nt: TGTGCCAGCAGTTTAACTAGCGGGGGGTTCTCCTACAATGAGCAGTTCTTC
CDR3aa: CASSLTSGGFSYNEQFF

j_gene: TRBJ1-6
v_gene: TRBV14
d_gene: .
abundance: few
CDR3nt: TGTGCCAGCAGCCAAGGGTGGGGGCTCTGGGATTCACCCCTCCACTTT
CDR3aa: CASSQGWGLWDSPLHF

j_gene: TRBJ2-3
v_gene: TRBV12-5
d_gene: .
abundance: few
CDR3nt: TGTGCTAGCCGGCCAGAGGGTTACGATACGCAGTATTTT
CDR3aa: CASRPEGYDTQYF

j_gene: TRBJ1-5
v_gene: TRBV19
d_gene: .
abundance: .
CDR3nt: TGTACCACCATGGACCGGGGACTCAATCAGCCCCAGCATTTT
CDR3aa: CTTMDRGLNQPQHF

j_gene: TRBJ2-7
v_gene: TRBV7-9
d_gene: .
abundance: few
CDR3nt: TGTGCCAGCAGCCTCGGTCAGGGGACGTACTACGAGCAGTACTTC
CDR3aa: CASSLGQGTYYEQYF